This T cell receptor (beta chain) was captured by sequencing in a study of spatial heterogeneity in lung cancer. Broader study findings: Ubiquitous expanded tumor TCRs were seen in blood more at resection than at follow-up.

This clonotype was seen repeatedly, ten times or more. As yet, its antigen is unknown. Individually, TCR cDNA molecules were each labelled with a unique molecular identifier. From the 5' RACE reads, TCRdb called clonotypes with MiXCR, one entry per CDR3 protein. This table holds about 7,000 distinct CDR3 sequences, about 6.7% found once. The germline gives CDR1 SGHRS, CDR2 YFSETQ. The CDR3 loop spans 14 amino acids. Trimming took 0 bases from V and 1 from J, leaving 7 bases between them. Described time point: sample taken at primary tumor resection. The V call is TRBV5-1, the J call TRBJ1-1, with unresolved D. The source material was PBMCs, sampled at surgery. This TCR was recovered from a male donor with early-stage non-small cell lung cancer. The CDR3 protein is CASSLAPQNTEAFF. The CDR3 DNA reads as TGCGCCAGCAGCTTGGCCCCGCAGAACACTGAAGCTTTCTTT.